The subject of this entry is one T cell receptor beta chain. This clone was seen ten or more times. Its antigen target is currently unknown. Base qualities are not at hand, and no much larger clone is one base apart. TCR CDR3 regions were amplified from genomic DNA by multiplex PCR using the deep immunoSEQ assay. Genomic DNA extracted from each cell subset was distributed evenly over all wells of several immunoSEQ 96-well plates, and each plate served as one replicate. For sorted subsets, each replicate PCR was loaded with roughly 0.2 ug genomic DNA, equivalent to approximately 27,000 T cell genomes. Purified libraries were measured with a Qubit 3.0 fluorometer, size-checked on a Bioanalyzer 2100, and measured again with the KAPA Library Quantification kit. Every immunoSEQ 96-well plate was sequenced on a separate single-read 150-cycle Illumina NextSeq 550 flow cell. The authors' pipeline ran thus. Because the immunoSEQ output included only junctional sequences and no quality scores, the filtering could not be the same as the filtering used for full-length reads. Sequences were annotated with PyIR, a Python wrapper for IgBLAST v1.9, and V/J genes and CDR3 were assigned using IMGT germline references. Reads were filtered out if the reads had weak V/J assignments (E-value above 1e-6), no CDR3, stop codons, out-of-frame junctions, or ambiguous translated residues. A V3J clonotype was defined by an identical inferred V gene, J gene, and CDR3 amino acid sequence. Percentage overlap between repertoires was computed as shared unique clonotypes divided by the size of the smaller repertoire. Three approaches were used to assess repertoire richness: RTK rarefaction, the Chao1 estimator, and Recon v2.1 estimates of unobserved clonotypes. Generation probabilities were computed with OLGA for all TCRbeta clonotypes obtained by the gDNA method from a few donors. This is the immuneACCESS table as TCRdb keeps it, with only in-frame sequences that have V and J called. A part of the clones is gone; compared with another copy, unresolved V genes explain less than half, and the rest is unexplained. V and J calls and clone size are as listed in that table; D and trimming were resolved from the DNA. The sample data list fewer than 1.4 million clones, and 78% of these were observed just once. Jointly, the top ten make up roughly 0.61% of the sample.

Measured from the cysteine to the phenylalanine, the CDR3 is 10 residues long. Only the CDR3 portion is preserved as DNA: 30 bases, with reading frame beginning at the first base. Based on the germline V gene, the CDR1 and CDR2 sequences are SQVTM and ANQGSEA. The junction carries 8 bases between V and J, which are trimmed by 6 bases and 8 bases respectively. The entry originates in a study of shared clonotypes between healthy human individuals (dated by TCRdb to 2018 to 2021). Regarding the complete study: Three men and two women, aged 18 to 49 years, made up the cohort. For each donor, CD4 naive and CD4 memory were each run on three plates, CD8 naive on two plates, and CD8 memory on one plate. Libraries were prepared and TCR repertoires were sequenced by different laboratories using diverse techniques, in order to increase sequencing depth and limit assay-specific biases. Leukapheresis yielded between about 0.85 and 10 billion PBMCs per donor. To estimate repertoire size and how much clonotypes are shared between individuals, the study performed deep sequencing of blood TCR repertoires from roughly five healthy adults.

Healthy HIV-negative adults with no recently reported acute infections or vaccinations were included as donors. Every donor was a Caucasian adult living in Nashville, Tennessee, USA. CD4+ T cells were enriched through magnetic negative selection, after which naive cells were positively selected on CD45RA and the remaining negative fraction served as the memory subset. After blood collection by leukapheresis, PBMCs were isolated using Ficoll-Histopaque density gradient centrifugation and then cryopreserved in the vapor phase of liquid nitrogen. Purity and quantity of every magnetically sorted T cell population were checked by analytical flow cytometry. From each sorted fraction, genomic DNA was isolated and quantified by UV absorbance on a Nanodrop 2000c. The paper as a whole reports these results and caveats: Sharing across a handful of donors was observed for about 5% of naive CD4, under 4% of naive CD8, 2% to 2.5% of memory CD4, and approximately 0.41% of memory CD8 clonotypes. Larger estimated clonotype richness was generally found for naive subsets than for memory subsets. The genetic and exposure-history diversity represented was limited by the small number of donors. Pairwise subsampling indicated that sequencing depth was expected to affect the degree of clonotype sharing among donors. Rarefaction of sorted-subset datasets indicated incomplete sequencing despite the large sequencing depth. Compared with non-shared clonotypes, the clonotypes found in all four sorted-subset donors had higher generation probabilities. Only blood was sampled, and tissue TCR repertoires likely differ from those in blood.

The sequence came from a man younger than 30 in good health. Some clones in this sample may be carry-over from other donors' samples. Rearrangement joined TRBV29-1 to TRBJ1-3, with no confident D gene call. The sequenced sample consisted of memory CD4+ T cells from PBMCs. Explained via the paper, the cell subset or site label denotes: CD45RA-negative fraction. The CDR3 corresponds to CSVRADTIYF. In nucleotides, the sequence is TGCAGCGTGCGGGCTGACACCATATATTTT.